Listed below are T cell receptor beta chains from one sample, sequenced in a study of blood T cells in healthy people across ages. TCRdb recomputed calls from the 5' RACE reads with MiXCR, one row per CDR3 protein. Of about 640,000 distinct CDR3 sequences listed, 58% are singletons. The sample taken for sequencing was blood. These receptor sequences come from a man between 60 and 75 years old in good health. Each CDR3 is given with its conserved first and last residue. The D gene is left open where the match is weak. Some rows have no size entry. The others give once, few or many, or a class for an expanded clone.

V gene	clone size	J gene	D gene	CDR3 protein	CDR3 DNA
TRBV2	NA	TRBJ2-7	NA	CASLRGATPYEQYF	TGTGCCAGCTTACGGGGGGCCACTCCGTACGAGCAGTACTTC
TRBV20-1	NA	TRBJ2-7	TRBD1	CSATNRGYEQYF	TGCAGTGCTACAAACAGGGGCTACGAGCAGTACTTC
TRBV7-9	NA	TRBJ2-6	NA	CASSWIGLSWGANVLTF	TGTGCCAGCAGTTGGATCGGCCTCTCTTGGGGGGCCAACGTCCTGACTTTC
TRBV5-1	few	TRBJ1-2	NA	CASSLALGDGGYTF	TGCGCCAGCAGCTTGGCCTTAGGGGATGGAGGCTACACCTTC
TRBV5-1	few	TRBJ2-3	NA	CASSLDTPATDTQYF	TGCGCCAGCAGCTTGGACACTCCAGCCACAGATACGCAGTATTTT
TRBV7-2	NA	TRBJ2-7	NA	CASSSHFEQYF	TGTGCCAGCAGCTCCCATTTCGAGCAGTACTTC
TRBV12-3/TRBV12-4	NA	TRBJ1-1	NA	CASSNGGRLSTEAFF	TGTGCCAGCAGTAACGGGGGGAGGCTGTCCACTGAAGCTTTCTTT
TRBV5-1	once	TRBJ2-3	TRBD2	CASSDGTSGGRGDTQYF	TGCGCCAGCAGCGACGGGACTAGCGGGGGGCGCGGAGATACGCAGTATTTT
TRBV7-2	few	TRBJ2-5	TRBD2	CASSLLAGVRETQYF	TGTGCCAGCAGTCTACTAGCGGGGGTGAGAGAGACCCAGTACTTC
TRBV29-1	NA	TRBJ1-4	NA	CSVDPRGVAPNEKLFF	TGCAGCGTTGACCCGCGGGGGGTTGCCCCTAATGAAAAACTGTTTTTT
TRBV7-7	NA	TRBJ2-1	NA	CASSPRPSLQGSYNEQFF	TGTGCCAGCAGCCCGCGCCCTAGTCTCCAGGGCTCCTACAATGAGCAGTTCTTC
TRBV4-2	NA	TRBJ2-7	NA	CASSQSGRSSFYEQYF	TGTGCCAGCAGCCAAAGCGGCCGATCAAGTTTTTACGAGCAGTACTTC
TRBV4-2	NA	TRBJ2-3	TRBD2	CASSQEALAGVDTQYF	TGTGCCAGCAGCCAAGAGGCCCTAGCGGGGGTGGATACGCAGTATTTT
TRBV29-1	NA	TRBJ2-7	NA	CSVANPGVDYEQYF	TGCAGCGTTGCGAACCCAGGGGTCGACTACGAGCAGTACTTC
TRBV5-6	NA	TRBJ2-1	TRBD1	CASSMGQVDNEQFF	TGTGCCAGCAGCATGGGACAGGTAGACAATGAGCAGTTCTTC
TRBV11-3	few	TRBJ2-1	TRBD2	CASSLAGTSGDTYNEQFF	TGTGCCAGCAGCCTGGCCGGGACTAGCGGGGATACCTACAATGAGCAGTTCTTC
TRBV7-2	NA	TRBJ2-5	TRBD2	CASSLASGGGQETQYF	TGTGCCAGCAGCTTAGCTAGCGGGGGGGGTCAAGAGACCCAGTACTTC
TRBV12-3/TRBV12-4	many	TRBJ2-5	NA	CASSPGGAYGETQYF	TGTGCCAGCAGCCCTGGGGGGGCATACGGGGAGACCCAGTACTTC
TRBV5-1	NA	TRBJ2-3	TRBD2	CASSLDGGGTTDTQYF	TGCGCCAGCAGCTTGGATGGCGGGGGGACCACAGATACGCAGTATTTT
TRBV5-1	NA	TRBJ2-2	NA	CASSLGWSTGELFF	TGCGCCAGCAGCTTGGGGTGGAGCACCGGGGAGCTGTTTTTT
TRBV10-2	NA	TRBJ2-7	NA	CASSRAGVPYEQYF	TGCGCCAGCAGTAGGGCAGGGGTCCCTTACGAGCAGTACTTC
TRBV5-1	NA	TRBJ2-7	NA	CASSSHSRTPYEQYF	TGCGCCAGCAGCTCCCATTCCCGGACCCCCTACGAGCAGTACTTC
TRBV2	few	TRBJ1-1	NA	CASSGRTAVTEAFF	TGTGCCAGCAGCGGTCGGACAGCCGTAACTGAAGCTTTCTTT
TRBV20-1	once	TRBJ2-5	TRBD2	CSARDRLAGIQETQYF	TGCAGTGCTAGAGACCGACTAGCGGGGATCCAAGAGACCCAGTACTTC
TRBV7-9	NA	TRBJ2-3	NA	CAGSLGGTDTQYF	TGTGCCGGCAGCTTAGGAGGCACAGATACGCAGTATTTT
TRBV12-3/TRBV12-4	NA	TRBJ1-5	TRBD1	CASSVMTGLNQPQHF	TGTGCCAGCAGTGTAATGACAGGGCTCAATCAGCCCCAGCATTTT
TRBV12-3/TRBV12-4	NA	TRBJ2-3	TRBD2	CASSGSGGGWKFSTDTQYF	TGTGCCAGCAGTGGTAGCGGGGGGGGCTGGAAATTCAGCACAGATACGCAGTATTTT
TRBV7-2	NA	TRBJ2-5	TRBD2	CASSLGSGGGETQYF	TGTGCCAGCAGCTTAGGAAGCGGGGGCGGGGAGACCCAGTACTTC
TRBV28	NA	TRBJ2-1	NA	CASRPSGHMRYNEQFF	TGTGCCAGTCGGCCGAGCGGGCATATGAGGTACAATGAGCAGTTCTTC
TRBV6-1	NA	TRBJ2-5	NA	CASSQDYQETQYF	TGTGCCAGCAGTCAGGACTACCAAGAGACCCAGTACTTC
TRBV20-1	NA	TRBJ1-6	NA	CSAARPSNSPLHF	TGCAGTGCCGCTAGACCGAGCAATTCACCCCTCCACTTT
TRBV2	few	TRBJ2-3	NA	CASGAFGGADTQYF	TGTGCCAGCGGCGCGTTTGGAGGGGCAGATACGCAGTATTTT
TRBV5-1	NA	TRBJ2-1	NA	CASSSGSGGETQFF	TGCGCCAGCAGCTCGGGTAGCGGCGGGGAGACCCAGTTCTTC
TRBV7-4	NA	TRBJ2-7	NA	CASSLGQDTYEQYF	TGTGCCAGCAGCTTAGGGCAGGACACCTACGAGCAGTACTTC
TRBV10-2	NA	TRBJ2-7	NA	CASSGSPISLGEQYF	TGCGCCAGCAGTGGCTCGCCTATATCACTAGGCGAGCAGTACTTC
TRBV9	NA	TRBJ2-7	TRBD1	CASSARQGYVEQYF	TGTGCCAGCAGCGCCCGACAGGGGTATGTCGAGCAGTACTTC
TRBV5-6	NA	TRBJ2-1	NA	CASSPLSGTYNEQFF	TGTGCCAGCAGCCCCCTGAGTGGGACCTACAATGAGCAGTTCTTC
TRBV11-2	few	TRBJ2-7	NA	CASSLDLGAYEQYF	TGTGCCAGCAGCTTAGATCTTGGTGCTTACGAGCAGTACTTC
TRBV10-3	NA	TRBJ1-1	NA	CAISDLGKAFF	TGTGCCATCAGTGATCTGGGGAAAGCTTTCTTT
TRBV5-1	NA	TRBJ2-7	NA	CASSRGRDSYEQYF	TGCGCCAGCAGCAGGGGCAGGGATTCCTACGAGCAGTACTTC
TRBV4-1	NA	TRBJ2-3	TRBD1	CASSKGRDRASTDTQYF	TGCGCCAGCAGTAAGGGGCGGGACAGGGCTAGCACAGATACGCAGTATTTT
TRBV7-2	NA	TRBJ2-5	NA	CASSFIVPEATQYF	TGTGCCAGCAGCTTTATAGTCCCCGAGGCGACCCAGTACTTC
TRBV7-9	NA	TRBJ2-1	TRBD2	CATQRGGQDEQFF	TGTGCCACCCAGCGGGGGGGCCAGGATGAGCAGTTCTTC
TRBV11-2	few	TRBJ2-5	TRBD1	CASSIGQGAGETQYF	TGTGCCAGCAGCATAGGGCAGGGGGCGGGAGAGACCCAGTACTTC
TRBV18	NA	TRBJ2-7	NA	CASSLSEGEQYF	TGTGCCAGCTCACTGTCTGAGGGGGAGCAGTACTTC
TRBV7-2	many	TRBJ2-3	NA	CASSLEFRGWDTQYF	TGTGCCAGCAGCTTAGAGTTCAGGGGTTGGGATACGCAGTATTTT
TRBV6-6	NA	TRBJ2-3	TRBD2	CATRGSGDTDTQYF	TGTGCCACCCGGGGTAGCGGGGACACAGATACGCAGTATTTT
TRBV9	NA	TRBJ2-2	TRBD2	CASSVGGGAYTGELFF	TGTGCCAGCAGCGTGGGCGGGGGGGCTTACACCGGGGAGCTGTTTTTT
TRBV2	NA	TRBJ2-1	TRBD2	CATQGGSSYNEQFF	TGTGCCACTCAGGGAGGGAGCTCCTACAATGAGCAGTTCTTC
TRBV20-1	NA	TRBJ2-3	NA	CSAKTYQRLADTQYF	TGCAGTGCCAAGACTTACCAGAGGTTGGCCGATACGCAGTATTTT
TRBV5-1	few	TRBJ2-7	NA	CASSLGSQKPQYF	TGCGCCAGCAGCTTGGGTAGTCAGAAACCCCAGTACTTC
TRBV5-1	NA	TRBJ2-3	NA	CASSLAGDPRADTQYF	TGCGCCAGCAGCTTGGCTGGGGACCCGCGGGCAGATACGCAGTATTTT
TRBV5-6	few	TRBJ1-6	TRBD1	CASSLGTGYSPLHF	TGTGCCAGCAGCTTGGGGACAGGGTACTCACCCCTCCACTTT
TRBV11-3	NA	TRBJ2-3	NA	CASSPGELGFTDTQYF	TGTGCCAGCAGCCCCGGGGAGCTCGGGTTCACAGATACGCAGTATTTT